Listed here are 8 T cell receptor beta chains from one sample, sequenced in a study of control samples from healthy donors and cancer patients. The protocol was immunoSEQ multiplex PCR, while the TCRdb copy is restricted to in-frame clones and leaves out a portion. The sample consists of 130,000 or so clones, more than 80% of them appearing once. Sequenced input: blood. Source of these receptors: a man aged 40-55 years in good health.

The chain joins TRBV5-8 to TRBJ2-7; 9 nucleotides line up with TRBD1. The ends lost 2 bases at V and 4 bases at J; junction bases unmatched: 1. CDR1 SGHTS and CDR2 YDEGEE come from the germline V gene. CDR3 size: 13 residues. CDR3 coding DNA: TGTGCCAGCAGCTTAGACAGGGGGTACGAGCAGTACTTC. The encoded protein is CASSLDRGYEQYF.

The chain is built from TRBV9 and TRBJ1-1; D is unclear. The CDR3 is made up of 15 amino acids. Germline CDR1 is SGDLS and CDR2 is YYNGEE. The germline V and J ends were trimmed by 0 bases and 1 base, with 10 bases remaining between them. The DNA for the CDR3 is TGTGCCAGCAGCGTAGACCCCACTAGGAACACTGAAGCTTTCTTT. The encoded protein is CASSVDPTRNTEAFF.

The J gene is TRBJ1-3, the V gene TRBV3-1 (or the pseudogene TRBV3-2); 8 bases line up with TRBD1. The trim removed 4 bases at V and 0 bases at J, leaving 5 bases unmatched. CDR1 LGHDT and CDR2 YNNKEL come from the germline V gene (reference sequence). This CDR3 region has 16 residues. CDR3 in DNA: TGTGCCAGCAGCCCGAATACAGGGGGCTCTGGAAACACCATATATTTT. Protein: CASSPNTGGSGNTIYF.

This clone came up once. The chain is built from TRBV11-2 and TRBJ2-7; D is possibly TRBD2 (6 bases). The length of the CDR3 is 15 residues. With 5 bases removed from V and 3 bases from J, the gap between germline ends came to 17 bases. Germline V gives CDR1 SGHAT, CDR2 FQNNGV. This CDR3 is CASSPPSSGSYEQYF. CDR3 nucleotide sequence: TGTGCCAGCAGCCCCCCCAGTAGCGGAAGCTACGAGCAGTACTTC.

This clone was detected only a few times. This sequence joins TRBV5-4 and TRBJ1-1; D gene ambiguous. This CDR3 is 15 amino acids long. Germline CDR1 is SGHNT and CDR2 is YYREEE (reference sequence). V lost 0 bases and J 4 bases, leaving 13 bases between the germline ends. The CDR3 nucleotides are TGTGCCAGCAGCTTGGACTTCGCGCAAGTCACTGAAGCTTTCTTT. This encodes CASSLDFAQVTEAFF.

The rearrangement uses TRBV5-6 and TRBJ1-4; possible D gene TRBD1, 6 bases. This CDR3 is built from 13 residues. The germline V gene encodes CDR1 SGHDT and CDR2 YYEEEE. With 4 bases removed from V and 11 bases from J, the gap between germline ends came to 15 bases. In DNA, the CDR3 is TGTGCCAGCAGCCCGATGGTTACAGGGAAACTGTTTTTT. Encoded protein: CASSPMVTGKLFF.

The table lists this clone with a count of one. The V and J genes are TRBV5-4 and TRBJ2-7; D not resolved. CDR1 SGHNT and CDR2 YYREEE come from the germline V gene (reference sequence). This CDR3 contains 16 residues. Deletions cut 4 bases from V and 6 bases from J, with 23 bases between. CDR3 sequence: CASSPSFGDHSSEQYF. The CDR3 DNA sequence: TGTGCCAGCAGCCCGTCCTTTGGGGATCATTCTTCCGAGCAGTACTTC.

The chain recombines TRBV9 with TRBJ2-5; D is possibly TRBD2 (6 bases). CDR3 length: 16 residues. Germline lookup yields CDR1 SGDLS and CDR2 YYNGEE. The V end was cut by 2 bases, the J end by 2 bases, with 16 bases between. CDR3 region: CASSVGPGGVQETQYF. For the CDR3, the DNA is TGTGCCAGCAGCGTGGGCCCTGGCGGGGTACAAGAGACCCAGTACTTC.